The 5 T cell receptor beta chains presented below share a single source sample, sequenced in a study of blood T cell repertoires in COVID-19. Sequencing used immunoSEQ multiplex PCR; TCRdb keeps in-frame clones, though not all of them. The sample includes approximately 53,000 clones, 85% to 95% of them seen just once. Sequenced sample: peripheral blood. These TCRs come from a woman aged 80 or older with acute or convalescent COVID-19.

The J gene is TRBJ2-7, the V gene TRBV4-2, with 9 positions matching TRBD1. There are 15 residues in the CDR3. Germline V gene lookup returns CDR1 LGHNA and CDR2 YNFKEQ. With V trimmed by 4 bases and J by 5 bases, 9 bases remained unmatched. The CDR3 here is CASSPLDRGKDEQYF. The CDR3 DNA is TGTGCCAGCAGCCCCTTGGACAGGGGCAAGGACGAGCAGTACTTC.

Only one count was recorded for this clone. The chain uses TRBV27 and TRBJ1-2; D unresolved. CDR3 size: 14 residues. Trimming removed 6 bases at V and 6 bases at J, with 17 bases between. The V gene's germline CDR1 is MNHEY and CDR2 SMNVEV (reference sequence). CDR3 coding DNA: TGTGCCAGCAGACCCTGGGCCTGGATCAATGGCTACACCTTC. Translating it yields CASRPWAWINGYTF.

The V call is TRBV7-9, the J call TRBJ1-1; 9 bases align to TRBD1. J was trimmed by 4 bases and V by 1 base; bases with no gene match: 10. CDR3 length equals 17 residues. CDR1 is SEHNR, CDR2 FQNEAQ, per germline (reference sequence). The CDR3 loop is CASSLDGDREKGTEAFF. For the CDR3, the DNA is TGTGCCAGCAGCTTAGATGGGGACAGGGAAAAGGGCACTGAAGCTTTCTTT.

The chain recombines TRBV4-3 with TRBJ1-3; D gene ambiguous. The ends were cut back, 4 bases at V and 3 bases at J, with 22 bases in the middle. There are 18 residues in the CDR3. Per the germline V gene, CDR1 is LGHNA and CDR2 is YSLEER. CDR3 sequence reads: CASSPVAGGVIGGNTIYF. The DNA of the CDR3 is TGCGCCAGCAGCCCAGTAGCGGGTGGGGTAATAGGTGGAAACACCATATATTTT.

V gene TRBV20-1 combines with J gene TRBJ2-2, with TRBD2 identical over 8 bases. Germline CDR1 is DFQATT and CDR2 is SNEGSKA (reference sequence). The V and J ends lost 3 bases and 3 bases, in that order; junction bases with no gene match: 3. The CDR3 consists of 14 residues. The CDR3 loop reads CSASREGDTGELFF. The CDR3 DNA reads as TGCAGTGCTAGTCGGGAGGGTGACACCGGGGAGCTGTTTTTT.